Sequencing of this T cell receptor beta chain was carried out in a study of blood T cell repertoires in COVID-19. Authors' methods: Researchers report that nucleated cell counts were estimated from reference gene primer amplification. The method was immunoSEQ multiplex PCR; TCRdb's version includes in-frame clones alone and lacks a portion of them. Clone size and V and J calls were adopted from that table, with D and trimming inferred from the DNA. The sample shows hundreds of thousands of clones, approximately 90% of them seen only once. CDR3 length equals 14 residues. Germline assignment: CDR1 LNHDA and CDR2 SQIVND (reference sequence). V was clipped by 1 base and J by 5 bases, with 12 bases between them.

Sequenced sample: peripheral blood. This clonotype was sampled from a woman aged 55-70 years with acute or convalescent COVID-19. This chain joins TRBV19 and TRBJ2-7, with D possibly TRBD1 on 5 matching bases. The CDR3 DNA reads as TGTGCCAGTAGTATAGTCCCAAGGGGCGACGAGCAGTACTTC. Translating it yields CASSIVPRGDEQYF.